A single TCR beta chain is shown here with its context. Either two negative PCRs, clearance, or symptom resolution qualified Cohort 3 donors as recovered. The sample originates from a study of blood T cell repertoires in COVID-19. Study details: Acute and convalescent COVID-19 samples came from the United States, Italy and Spain.

Per germline, CDR1 ENHRY and CDR2 SYGVKD. This CDR3 contains 13 residues. Trimming pared 10 bases from V and 5 bases from J, leaving 15 bases between. Original processing methods: By means of reference gene primer amplification, nucleated cell counts were estimated. Repertoires were generated with immunoSEQ multiplex PCR, while TCRdb's copy carries only in-frame clones and drops some. The DNA was the basis for D and trimming; V, J and clone size are from that table. The data hold approximately 310,000 clones, with approximately 83% observed a single time. This TCR derives from a man younger than 45 who had recovered from COVID-19. This chain uses TRBV10-3 with TRBJ1-5, with D maybe TRBD1 (5 bases). What was sequenced was PBMCs or T cells enriched from blood (not recorded which). In DNA, the CDR3 is TGTGCCAGCCAAAACGGGGGAGATCAGCCCCAGCATTTT. Translated: CASQNGGDQPQHF.